This note documents a single T cell receptor beta chain sequence. What it binds is not known. Only in-frame clones appear in the TCRdb table, and some are missing; sequencing was by immunoSEQ multiplex PCR. The sample includes 30,000 to 40,000 clones, around 88% seen only once; the top ten take roughly 0.98%. This entry is derived from a study of STAT5B mutations in CD4+ large granular lymphocyte leukemia. General study results and limits: Top patient clones used TRBV06 genes more often: 8/27 versus 2/35 in controls. No patients shared main leukemic clonotypes, though roughly 27% appeared at low frequency elsewhere.

This CDR3 has 13 amino acids. Germline loops: CDR1 KGHSH, CDR2 LQKENI. V was shortened by 2 bases and J by 1 base, with 5 bases between the two germline ends. The sequence was collected from a human donor in good health. Material: CD4+ T cells from blood buffy coats. The rearrangement uses TRBV18 and TRBJ1-1; D gene ambiguous. The CDR3 DNA reads TGTGCCAGCTCACCAAATAGGAACACTGAAGCTTTCTTT. As protein: CASSPNRNTEAFF.